A selection of T cell receptor beta chains follows, all from one sample in a study of metastatic and nonmetastatic thyroid tumors. TCRdb re-called the PCR reads through MiXCR. Of over 10,000 clones listed, 9% to 14% are singletons. Material: blood. The source of these receptors is a female donor with papillary thyroid cancer or a benign thyroid nodule (not recorded which). Some clones in this sample may be carry-over from other donors' samples. The CDR3 runs from the conserved cysteine through the conserved F or W. D genes are given only for firm matches. Clone size is stated in some rows and not others, as once, few, many or a class when expanded.

D gene | clone size | J gene | V gene | CDR3 DNA | CDR3 protein
NA | many | TRBJ2-1 | TRBV4-2 | TGTGCCAGCAGTAGAGCGGATACGGAGGAGCAGTTCTTC | CASSRADTEEQFF
NA | once | TRBJ1-5 | TRBV20-1 | TGCAGTGCTAGAGCCGGTTATAGCAATCAGCCCCAGCATTTT | CSARAGYSNQPQHF
NA | medium-sized | TRBJ1-2 | TRBV6-5 | TGTGCCAGCAGTTATGGGCAGCACTATGGCTACACCTTC | CASSYGQHYGYTF
NA | many | TRBJ2-5 | TRBV18 | TGTGCCAGCTCCCCCGTGGTAGCGGCAGAGCGTGAGACCCAGTACTTC | CASSPVVAAERETQYF
TRBD1 | many | TRBJ1-3 | TRBV5-1 | TGCGCCAGCAGCCCGTGGACAGGGCAAGGAAACACCATATATTTT | CASSPWTGQGNTIYF
NA | many | TRBJ2-7 | TRBV5-6 | TGTGCCAGCAGCCGGGGCATTGACAGCTCCTACGAGCAGTACTTC | CASSRGIDSSYEQYF
NA | medium-sized | TRBJ1-1 | TRBV6-1 | TGTGCCAGCAGTGAAGCGCGGAGCGTTGAAGCTTTCTTT | CASSEARSVEAFF
NA | many | TRBJ2-7 | TRBV20-1 | TGCAGTGCTAGGGGATCGGAGCAGTACTTC | CSARGSEQYF
TRBD1 | NA | TRBJ2-7 | TRBV7-3 | TGTGCCAGCAGCTTAAATACAGGGGCGAACGAGCAGTACTTC | CASSLNTGANEQYF
NA | medium-sized | TRBJ1-2 | TRBV6-1 | TGTGCCAGCACCACGGGGGGAGACTATGGCTACACCTTC | CASTTGGDYGYTF
NA | medium-sized | TRBJ2-7 | TRBV6-1 | TGTGCCAGCAGTTGGGCCTCCGGGATCTCCTACGAGCAGTACTTC | CASSWASGISYEQYF
NA | NA | TRBJ2-3 | TRBV7-3 | TGTGCCAGCAGCTTAACTAGCGGACCTCCCTGGTATACGCAGTATTTT | CASSLTSGPPWYTQYF
TRBD2 | NA | TRBJ2-5 | TRBV7-2 | TGTGCCAGCAGCCCCCGACTAGCTCAAGAGACCCAGTACTTC | CASSPRLAQETQYF
NA | NA | TRBJ2-5 | TRBV6-1 | TGTGCCAGCAGTGGAGGCGACAGCCTTATTCGACAAGAGACCCAGTACTTC | CASSGGDSLIRQETQYF
TRBD2 | many | TRBJ2-1 | TRBV29-1 | TGCAGCGTTGAAGTGCAAGCGGGACCCTACAATGAGCAGTTCTTC | CSVEVQAGPYNEQFF
NA | many | TRBJ2-1 | TRBV10-3 | TGTGCCATCAGTGAGTCTCGGGGCAACAATGAGCAGTTCTTC | CAISESRGNNEQFF